The TCR beta chain under discussion was sequenced for a study of regulatory T cells in long-lasting Graves disease. Study observations and caveats: For persistent Graves' patients, TCR diversity was lower than for newly diagnosed ones.

Time point of the sample: newly diagnosed GD, antithyroid drugs for less than 3 months. TCR sequences were obtained from RNA taken from PBMCs. The CDR3 loop spans 13 amino acids. J gave up 8 bases and V 6 bases, and 10 bases lay outside the gene matches. The germline gives CDR1 DFQATT, CDR2 SNEGSKA (reference sequence). iRepertoire HTBI primers and Arm-PCR of CDR3 regions built TCR beta libraries. TCRdb re-analysed the multiplex PCR reads in MiXCR, keeping a single row per CDR3 protein. There are a few hundred thousand distinct CDR3 sequences in the sample; about 18% occur only once, and 14% lies in the top ten. Many counts were recorded for this clonotype. Antigen: not known. This sample was also put to use in a study of T cells in Graves' hyperthyroidism and ophthalmopathy.

The chain couples TRBV20-1 to TRBJ2-4; 7 nucleotides agree with TRBD1. This receptor was obtained from a woman aged 30 to 39 with Graves disease. The sequences come from peripheral blood mononuclear cells (PBMCs), collected at new diagnosis, from a patient treated with antithyroid drugs. This CDR3 is CSAPRQGLDIQYF. DNA for the CDR3: TGCAGTGCCCCCCGACAGGGTTTGGACATTCAGTACTTC.